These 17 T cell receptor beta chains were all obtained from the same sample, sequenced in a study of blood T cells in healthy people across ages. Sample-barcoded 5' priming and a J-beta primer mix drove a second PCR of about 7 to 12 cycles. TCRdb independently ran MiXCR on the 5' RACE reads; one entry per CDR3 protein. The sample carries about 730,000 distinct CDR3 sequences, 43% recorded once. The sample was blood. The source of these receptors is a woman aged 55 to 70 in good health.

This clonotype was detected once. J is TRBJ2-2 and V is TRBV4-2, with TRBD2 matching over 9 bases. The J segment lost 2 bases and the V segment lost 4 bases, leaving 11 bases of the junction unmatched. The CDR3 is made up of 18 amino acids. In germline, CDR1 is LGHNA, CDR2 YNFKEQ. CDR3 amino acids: CASSRYEAGGLNTGELFF. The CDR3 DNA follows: TGTGCCAGCAGCCGTTACGAAGCGGGAGGACTCAACACCGGGGAGCTGTTTTTT.

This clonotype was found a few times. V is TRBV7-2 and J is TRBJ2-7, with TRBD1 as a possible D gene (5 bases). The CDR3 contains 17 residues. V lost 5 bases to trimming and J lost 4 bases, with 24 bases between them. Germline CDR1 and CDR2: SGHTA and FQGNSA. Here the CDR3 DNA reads TGTGCCAGCAGCCCCTACCCCAATGAATTCCAGGGATACGAGCAGTACTTC. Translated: CASSPYPNEFQGYEQYF.

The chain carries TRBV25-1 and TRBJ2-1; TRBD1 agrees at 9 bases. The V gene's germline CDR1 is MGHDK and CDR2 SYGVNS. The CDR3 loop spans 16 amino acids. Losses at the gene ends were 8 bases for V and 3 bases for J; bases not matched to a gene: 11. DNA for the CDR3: TGTGCCAGCGAGGCGACAGGGGGACTTTTCTACAATGAGCAGTTCTTC. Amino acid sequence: CASEATGGLFYNEQFF.

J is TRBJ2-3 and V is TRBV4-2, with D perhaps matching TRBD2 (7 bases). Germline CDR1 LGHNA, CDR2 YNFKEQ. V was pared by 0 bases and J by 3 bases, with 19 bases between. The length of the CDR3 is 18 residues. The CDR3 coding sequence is TGTGCCAGCAGCCAAGATCTTCTGTCCAGGGGAGGGACAGATACGCAGTATTTT. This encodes CASSQDLLSRGGTDTQYF.

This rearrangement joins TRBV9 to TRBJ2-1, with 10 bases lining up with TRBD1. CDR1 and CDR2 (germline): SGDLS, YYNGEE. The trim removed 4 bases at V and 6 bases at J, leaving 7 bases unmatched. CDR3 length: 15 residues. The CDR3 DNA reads TGTGCCAGCAGCCCTGACAGGGGGCAATCCAATGAGCAGTTCTTC. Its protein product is CASSPDRGQSNEQFF.

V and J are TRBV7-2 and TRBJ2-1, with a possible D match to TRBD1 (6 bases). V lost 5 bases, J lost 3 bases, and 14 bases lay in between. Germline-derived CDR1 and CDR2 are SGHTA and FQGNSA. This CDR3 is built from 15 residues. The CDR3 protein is CASSEQGIGYNEQFF. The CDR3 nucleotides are TGTGCCAGCAGCGAGCAGGGGATCGGCTACAATGAGCAGTTCTTC.

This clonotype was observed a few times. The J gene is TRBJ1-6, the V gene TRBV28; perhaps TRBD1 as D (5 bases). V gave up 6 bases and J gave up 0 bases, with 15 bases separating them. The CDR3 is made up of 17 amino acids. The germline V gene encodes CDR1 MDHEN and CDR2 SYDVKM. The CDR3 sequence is CASRGVSGSSYNSPLHF. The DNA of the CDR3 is TGTGCCAGCAGGGGGGTGTCAGGGAGCTCCTATAATTCACCCCTCCACTTT.

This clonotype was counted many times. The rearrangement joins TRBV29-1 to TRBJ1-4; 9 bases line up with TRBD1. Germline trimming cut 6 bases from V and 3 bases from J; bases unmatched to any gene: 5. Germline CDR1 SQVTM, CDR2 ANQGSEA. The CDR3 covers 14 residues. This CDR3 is CSVRTGASNEKLFF. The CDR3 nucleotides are TGCAGCGTCCGGACAGGGGCGTCTAATGAAAAACTGTTTTTT.

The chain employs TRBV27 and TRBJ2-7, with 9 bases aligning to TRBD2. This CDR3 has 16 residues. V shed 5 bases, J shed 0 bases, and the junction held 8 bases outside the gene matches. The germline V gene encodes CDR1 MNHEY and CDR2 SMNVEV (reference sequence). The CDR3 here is CASSPSLAGVSYEQYF. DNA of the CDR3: TGTGCCAGCAGTCCCTCCTTAGCGGGAGTCTCCTACGAGCAGTACTTC.

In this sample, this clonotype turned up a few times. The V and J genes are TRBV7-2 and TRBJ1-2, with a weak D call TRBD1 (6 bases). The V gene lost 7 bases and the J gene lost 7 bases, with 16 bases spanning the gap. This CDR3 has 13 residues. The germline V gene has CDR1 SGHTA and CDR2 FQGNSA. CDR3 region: CASNLGGVGGYTF. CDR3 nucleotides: TGTGCCAGCAACCTGGGGGGCGTTGGTGGCTACACCTTC.

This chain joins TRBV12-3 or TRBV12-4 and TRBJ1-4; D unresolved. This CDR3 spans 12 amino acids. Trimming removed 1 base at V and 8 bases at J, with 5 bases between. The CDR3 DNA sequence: TGTGCCAGCAGTTTAGGGTGGGAAAAACTGTTTTTT. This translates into CASSLGWEKLFF.

CDR3 loop: CASRNRYNEQFF. CDR3 coding DNA: TGTGCCAGCAGGAACAGATACAATGAGCAGTTCTTC. This chain connects TRBV7-9 to TRBJ2-1; D is unclear. Germline V CDR1 and CDR2: SEHNR, FQNEAQ (reference sequence). The CDR3 runs 12 residues. Trimming took off 6 bases at V and 4 bases at J, with 7 bases between the two ends. Looking up the rest from reference TRBV7-9 and TRBJ2-1 gives the full variable domain: DTGVSQNPRHKITKRGQNVTFRCDPISEHNRLYWYRQTLGQGPEFLTYFQNEAQLEKSRLLSDRFSAERPKGSFSTLEIQRTEQGDSAMYLCASRNRYNEQFFGPGTRLTVL.

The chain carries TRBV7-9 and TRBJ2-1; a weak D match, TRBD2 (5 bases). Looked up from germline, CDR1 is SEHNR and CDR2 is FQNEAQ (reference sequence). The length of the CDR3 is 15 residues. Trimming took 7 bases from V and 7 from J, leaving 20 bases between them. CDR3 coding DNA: TGTGCCAGCACCCGAGAGGGTGTTTTAAAAAATGAGCAGTTCTTC. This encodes CASTREGVLKNEQFF.

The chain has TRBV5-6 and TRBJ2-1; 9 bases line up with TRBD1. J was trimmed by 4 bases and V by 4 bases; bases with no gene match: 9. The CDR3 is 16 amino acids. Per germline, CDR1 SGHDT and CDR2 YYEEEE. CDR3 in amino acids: CASSAPGTGRYNEQFF. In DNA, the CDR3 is TGTGCCAGCAGCGCTCCCGGGACAGGGAGGTACAATGAGCAGTTCTTC.

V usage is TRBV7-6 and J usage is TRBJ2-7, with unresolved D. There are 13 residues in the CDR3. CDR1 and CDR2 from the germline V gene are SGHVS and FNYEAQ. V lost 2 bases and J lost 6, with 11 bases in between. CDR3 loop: CASSLKVGSEQYF. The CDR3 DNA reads TGTGCCAGCAGCTTAAAGGTTGGGTCCGAGCAGTACTTC.

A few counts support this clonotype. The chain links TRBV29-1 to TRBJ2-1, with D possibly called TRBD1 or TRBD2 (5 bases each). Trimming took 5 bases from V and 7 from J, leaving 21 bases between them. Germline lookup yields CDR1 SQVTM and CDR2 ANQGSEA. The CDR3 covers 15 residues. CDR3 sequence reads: CSVPPGRAITNEQFF. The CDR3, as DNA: TGCAGCGTTCCACCGGGACGAGCAATAACTAATGAGCAGTTCTTC.

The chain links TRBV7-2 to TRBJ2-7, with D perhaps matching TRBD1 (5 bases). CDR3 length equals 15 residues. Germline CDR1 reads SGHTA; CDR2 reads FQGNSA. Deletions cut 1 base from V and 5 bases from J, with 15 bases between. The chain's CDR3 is CASSLGAGIANEQYF. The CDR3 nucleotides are TGTGCCAGCAGCTTAGGGGCAGGGATTGCTAACGAGCAGTACTTC.